The 11 T cell receptor beta chains presented below share a single source sample, sequenced in a study of Ad26.COV2.S vaccination and SARS-CoV-2 variants. Generated by immunoSEQ multiplex PCR, the TCRdb table keeps only in-frame clones and is missing some. In the table there are about 350,000 clones, about 92% of which are singletons. The starting material was peripheral blood, obtained after recovery from COVID-19. Source of these receptors: a human donor who had recovered from COVID-19.

CDR3 sequence (DNA): TGCGCCAGCAGCCAAGGGCTCAAGACACTCTACGAGCAGTACTTC. This gives the protein CASSQGLKTLYEQYF. This chain links TRBV4-3 with TRBJ2-7; the D is unclear. Germline-derived CDR1 and CDR2 are LGHNA and YSLEER. The CDR3 covers 15 residues. Trimming took off 1 base at V and 3 bases at J, with 13 bases between the two ends.

This clone has a single count. The genes are TRBV5-4 and TRBJ2-3; 7 positions agree with TRBD2. This CDR3 comprises 12 residues. Germline lookup yields CDR1 SGHNT and CDR2 YYREEE (reference sequence). The CDR3 sequence: CAGGTGTDTQYF. In DNA, the CDR3 is TGTGCGGGGGGGACGGGCACAGATACGCAGTATTTT.

The chain's CDR3 is CASSLPTSGADYTQYF. In DNA, the CDR3 is TGTGCCAGCAGCTTGCCGACTAGCGGGGCCGATTATACGCAGTATTTT. V and J are TRBV5-6 and TRBJ2-3, with 11 bases lining up with TRBD2. Losses at the gene ends were 1 base for V and 7 bases for J; bases not matched to a gene: 8. CDR1 SGHDT and CDR2 YYEEEE come from the germline V gene. The CDR3 consists of 16 residues. Full variable domain (remainder filled in from reference TRBV5-6 and TRBJ2-3): DAGVTQSPTHLIKTRGQQVTLRCSPKSGHDTVSWYQQALGQGPQFIFQYYEEEERQRGNFPDRFSGHQFPNYSSELNVNALLLGDSALYLCASSLPTSGADYTQYFGPGTRLTVL.

Concerning this clone: This sample includes further DNA sequences coding for the same CDR3. This chain uses TRBV4-1 with TRBJ1-2, with TRBD1 matching over 7 bases. CDR1 and CDR2 from the germline V gene are MGHRA and YSYEKL. V was clipped by 0 bases and J by 5 bases; unmatched bases: 3. This CDR3 spans 14 amino acids. The CDR3: CASSQEGRGYGYTF. The CDR3 DNA reads as TGCGCCAGCAGCCAAGAAGGCAGGGGGTATGGCTACACCTTC.

The rearrangement joins TRBV3-1 (or the pseudogene TRBV3-2) to TRBJ1-1, with D possibly being TRBD1 (6 bases). The germline V and J ends were trimmed by 1 base and 4 bases, with 16 bases remaining between them. The CDR3 covers 16 residues. Germline V gene lookup returns CDR1 LGHDT and CDR2 YNNKEL (reference sequence). The CDR3 sequence: CASSQGGAQSGTEAFF. The CDR3 DNA reads as TGTGCCAGCAGCCAAGGGGGGGCGCAGAGCGGCACTGAAGCTTTCTTT.

The rearrangement links TRBV2 to TRBJ1-2; no clear D gene. CDR1 is SNHLY, CDR2 FYNNEI, per germline. The CDR3 length is 13 residues. Trimming stripped 4 bases from V and 2 bases from J, with 8 bases between. This CDR3 is CASSGNLNYGYTF. The CDR3 DNA follows: TGTGCCAGCAGTGGGAACCTAAACTATGGCTACACCTTC. Based on the CDR3 plus reference TRBV2 and TRBJ1-2, the full variable domain is EPEVTQTPSHQVTQMGQEVILRCVPISNHLYFYWYRQILGQKVEFLVSFYNNEISEKSEIFDDQFSVERPDGSNFTLKIRSTKLEDSAMYFCASSGNLNYGYTFGSGTRLTVV.

This rearrangement joins TRBV7-2 to TRBJ1-2; no clear D gene. The CDR3 covers 14 residues. With 1 base removed from V and 4 bases from J, the gap between germline ends came to 10 bases. Per the germline V gene, CDR1 is SGHTA and CDR2 is FQGNSA. The CDR3 nucleotides read TGTGCCAGCAGCTTAGTGGCCAGCCCCTATGGCTACACCTTC. Amino acids: CASSLVASPYGYTF. The full variable domain, completed using reference TRBV7-2 and TRBJ1-2, is GAGVSQSPSNKVTEKGKDVELRCDPISGHTALYWYRQSLGQGLEFLIYFQGNSAPDKSGLPSDRFSAERTGGSVSTLTIQRTQQEDSAVYLCASSLVASPYGYTFGSGTRLTVV.

The rearrangement joins TRBV28 to TRBJ1-2, with 7 bases matching TRBD1. V shed 2 bases and J 6 bases; nucleotides not matched to a gene: 12. This CDR3 spans 16 amino acids. The germline CDR1 and CDR2 sequences are MDHEN and SYDVKM. In DNA form, the CDR3 reads TGTGCCAGCAGTTTAGGCCCGGGACAGAGTATACATGGCTACACCTTC. It encodes CASSLGPGQSIHGYTF.

The chain joins TRBV4-3 to TRBJ1-2; D gene uncertain. The CDR3 contains 18 residues. V gave up 0 bases and J gave up 1 base, with 18 bases separating them. The germline V gene has CDR1 LGHNA and CDR2 YSLEER. CDR3 nucleotide sequence: TGCGCCAGCAGCCAAGAGGGCGCTGGGCAGAGACTTAACTATGGCTACACCTTC. This codes for CASSQEGAGQRLNYGYTF.

V gene TRBV7-2 combines with J gene TRBJ1-4; TRBD1 agrees at 7 bases. CDR3 size: 14 residues. J gave up 8 bases and V 3 bases, and 6 bases lay outside the gene matches. Germline CDR1 SGHTA, CDR2 FQGNSA. The CDR3 reads CASSFGTVGEKLFF. The CDR3 region has the DNA TGTGCCAGCAGCTTTGGGACAGTGGGGGAAAAACTGTTTTTT.

The chain has TRBV13 and TRBJ1-1, with D hard to call. V lost 0 bases, J lost 0 bases, and 8 bases lay in between. Germline V lookup: CDR1 PRHDT, CDR2 FYEKMQ (reference sequence). This CDR3 has 15 residues. The CDR3 protein is CASSLGVRMNTEAFF. CDR3 coding DNA: TGTGCCAGCAGCTTAGGGGTCAGAATGAACACTGAAGCTTTCTTT.